Below are 20 T cell receptor beta chains sequenced from a single sample in a study of T cells after yellow fever vaccination. TCRdb passed the 5' RACE reads through MiXCR, listing each CDR3 protein once. This sample has around 320,000 distinct CDR3 sequences; about 11% occur once, and the top ten carry about 3%. The sequencing used CD4+ T cells sorted from PBMCs, collected 45 days after the yellow fever booster vaccination. These receptors all come from a man younger than 30 who received the YFV17D yellow fever vaccine.

This clonotype was seen a handful of times. The chain carries TRBV7-3 and TRBJ1-6, with no clear D. The germline V gene encodes CDR1 SGHTA and CDR2 FQGTGA. The CDR3 has 14 amino acids. Trimming took 4 bases from V and 8 from J, leaving 12 bases between them. Here the CDR3 reads CASSSPVEDSPLHF. CDR3 DNA: TGTGCCAGCAGCTCGCCCGTTGAAGATTCACCCCTCCACTTT.

The rearrangement uses TRBV7-7 and TRBJ2-7, with D maybe TRBD2 (6 bases). The CDR3 covers 12 residues. The germline V gene has CDR1 SSHAT and CDR2 FNYEAQ (reference sequence). The CDR3 DNA reads as TGTGCTAGCAGCAAACCGGGGGACGAGCAGTACGTC. This codes for CASSKPGDEQYV.

Here the CDR3 reads CASSYTDGNTEAFF. CDR3 nucleotides: TGTGCCAGCAGTTACACTGACGGCAACACTGAAGCTTTCTTT. The rearrangement links TRBV6-2 or TRBV6-3 to TRBJ1-1; D not certain. CDR1 and CDR2 (germline): MNHEY, SVGEGT. Trimming cost V 2 bases and J 2 bases, with 9 bases left between them. CDR3 length: 14 residues.

This clonotype showed up just a few times. The rearrangement links TRBV14 to TRBJ2-7; D not resolved. V was trimmed by 1 base and J by 4 bases, leaving 8 bases between them. This CDR3 is built from 13 residues. Germline loops: CDR1 SGHDN, CDR2 FVKESK. CDR3 nucleotides: TGTGCCAGCAGCCAAGTAGGCGGTTACGAGCAGTACGTC. Translating it yields CASSQVGGYEQYV.

There are a few counts of this clonotype. V is TRBV20-1 and J is TRBJ2-1; D unresolved. In germline, CDR1 is DFQATT, CDR2 SNEGSKA (reference sequence). V lost 1 base, J lost 4 bases, and 11 bases lay in between. This CDR3 contains 14 residues. The CDR3 bases are TGCAGTGCTAGAGCGGCTAGACCGTACAATGAGCAGTTCTTC. Amino acids: CSARAARPYNEQFF.

The rearrangement uses TRBV15 and TRBJ1-2, with D possibly TRBD1 on 5 matching bases. The CDR3 spans 14 residues. V lost 3 bases to trimming and J lost 4 bases, with 12 bases between them. Germline CDR1 is LNHNV and CDR2 is YYDKDF (reference sequence). The CDR3 loop reads CATSRAGGAYGYTF. The CDR3 DNA reads as TGTGCCACCAGCAGGGCGGGGGGAGCCTATGGCTACACCTTC.

This clonotype was recorded many times. This chain links TRBV7-9 with TRBJ1-1; 8 bases are a match to TRBD1. V gave up 1 base and J gave up 3 bases; unmatched junction bases: 4. CDR3 length: 15 residues. From germline, CDR1 is SEHNR and CDR2 FQNEAQ (reference sequence). The CDR3 is CASSLEAGGYTEAFF. The CDR3 bases are TGTGCCAGCAGCTTAGAAGCAGGGGGCTACACTGAAGCTTTCTTT. Drawing the rest from reference TRBV7-9 and TRBJ1-1, the complete variable domain is DTGVSQNPRHKITKRGQNVTFRCDPISEHNRLYWYRQTLGQGPEFLTYFQNEAQLEKSRLLSDRFSAERPKGSFSTLEIQRTEQGDSAMYLCASSLEAGGYTEAFFGQGTRLTVV.

This clonotype appeared a few times. This chain uses TRBV7-2 with TRBJ1-5, with no clear D. V shed 5 bases and J shed 3 bases, with 8 bases lying between them. In germline, CDR1 is SGHTA, CDR2 FQGNSA. CDR3 size: 13 residues. The CDR3 coding sequence is TGTGCCAGCAGCCCCTGGGACAATCAGCCCCAGCATTTT. Translated: CASSPWDNQPQHF.

This clonotype was detected a few times. This sequence joins TRBV6-2 or TRBV6-3 and TRBJ1-5; D unclear. With 4 bases removed from V and 2 bases from J, the gap between germline ends came to 6 bases. The CDR3 contains 13 residues. Germline V gene lookup returns CDR1 MNHEY and CDR2 SVGEGT. The chain's CDR3 is CASSSWGNQPQHF. The CDR3 coding sequence is TGTGCCAGCAGTTCGTGGGGCAATCAGCCCCAGCATTTT.

The CDR3 here is CATSGPSTDTQYF. CDR3 in DNA: TGTGCCACCAGTGGGCCTAGCACAGATACGCAGTATTTT. V is TRBV24-1 and J is TRBJ2-3; D is unclear. V dropped 5 bases and J dropped 0 bases, with 5 bases sitting between them. The CDR3 covers 13 residues. Germline assignment: CDR1 KGHDR and CDR2 SFDVKD.

This clonotype was picked up a small number of times. The chain couples TRBV20-1 to TRBJ2-3, with D uncertain. The CDR3 spans 15 residues. V was clipped by 3 bases and J by 4 bases, with 17 bases between them. In germline, CDR1 is DFQATT, CDR2 SNEGSKA (reference sequence). CDR3 bases: TGCAGTGCTAGGGAACCTAATGGCTTACCAGATACGCAGTATTTT. It is translated as CSAREPNGLPDTQYF.

V gene TRBV6-6 combines with J gene TRBJ2-3; TRBD1 matches 12 bases. The CDR3 runs to 14 residues. Germline trimming cut 5 bases from V and 4 bases from J; bases unmatched to any gene: 1. Germline values: CDR1 MNHNY, CDR2 SVGAGI (reference sequence). CDR3 residues: CASSGTGGPDTQYF. The CDR3 region has the DNA TGTGCCAGCAGTGGGACAGGGGGCCCAGATACGCAGTATTTT.

The chain joins TRBV7-9 to TRBJ2-3, with 10 nucleotides matching TRBD1. Trimming removed 5 bases from V and 13 bases from J; junction bases left unmatched: 15. This CDR3 contains 15 residues. CDR1 and CDR2 (germline): SEHNR, FQNEAQ (reference sequence). The CDR3 coding sequence is TGTGCCAGCAGCCCCCGGGACAGGGGAACTAAGAAAAAGTATTTT. The encoded protein is CASSPRDRGTKKKYF.

This clonotype was detected ten times or more. The chain combines TRBV18 with TRBJ1-5, with D unresolved. CDR1 is KGHSH and CDR2 is LQKENI in the germline V gene. The length of the CDR3 is 13 residues. V gave up 8 bases and J gave up 0 bases, with 8 bases separating them. The CDR3 DNA sequence: TGTGCCAGCAGCCCGGATAGCAATCAGCCCCAGCATTTT. Protein: CASSPDSNQPQHF.

This clonotype was counted between two and nine times. The chain combines TRBV6-6 with TRBJ1-5; possible D gene TRBD1, 6 bases. Germline CDR1 MNHNY, CDR2 SVGAGI (reference sequence). V was shortened by 0 bases and J by 3 bases, with 12 bases between the two germline ends. The CDR3 sequence is 16 residues long. This chain's CDR3 is CASSYSITGFNQPQHF. CDR3 coding DNA: TGTGCCAGCAGTTACTCGATAACAGGGTTCAATCAGCCCCAGCATTTT.

In its sample, this clonotype was seen many times. V is TRBV29-1 and J is TRBJ2-3; no reliable D call. Trimming left V 7 bases short and J 10 bases short, with 21 bases between. CDR3 length: 13 amino acids. CDR1 and CDR2 from the germline V gene are SQVTM and ANQGSEA. CDR3 loop: CSGNTNLNKAQYF. The CDR3 DNA is TGCAGCGGAAACACCAACCTTAACAAGGCGCAGTATTTT.

J is TRBJ2-6 and V is TRBV2; possible D gene TRBD1, 5 bases. Germline values: CDR1 SNHLY, CDR2 FYNNEI. The CDR3 covers 15 residues. Trimming took 8 bases from V and 6 from J, leaving 17 bases between them. The CDR3 sequence: CASRVEQVAANVLTF. CDR3 nucleotide sequence: TGTGCCAGCCGTGTGGAACAGGTGGCGGCCAACGTCCTGACTTTC.

Many counts were recorded for this clonotype. V gene TRBV7-2 combines with J gene TRBJ1-5; 9 bases agree with TRBD1. This CDR3 is 16 amino acids long. Germline V gene sequence: CDR1 SGHTA, CDR2 FQGNSA. V shed 3 bases and J 2 bases; nucleotides not matched to a gene: 5. The CDR3 bases are TGTGCCAGCAGCTTCCGGGACAGGGCGGGCAATCAGCCCCAGCATTTT. Translating it yields CASSFRDRAGNQPQHF.

This chain uses TRBV6-1 with TRBJ1-2; D is uncertain. V lost 3 bases, J lost 4 bases, and 12 bases lay in between. The germline CDR1 and CDR2 sequences are MNHNS and SASEGT. This CDR3 spans 14 amino acids. CDR3 region: CASSDGGLIYGYTF. The CDR3 nucleotides read TGTGCCAGCAGTGACGGCGGCTTAATCTATGGCTACACCTTC.

CDR3 sequence: CASSLQDSPLHF. The DNA of the CDR3 is TGTGCCAGCAGCTTACAGGATTCACCCCTCCACTTT. The J gene is TRBJ1-6, the V gene TRBV12-1; TRBD1, as called in the table, went unchecked against the DNA. TRBV12-1 is a pseudogene segment. This CDR3 has 12 residues.